This T cell receptor beta chain derives from a study of blood T cell repertoires in COVID-19. Clones were sequenced by immunoSEQ multiplex PCR, and TCRdb holds only the in-frame ones, with some missing. The sample lists 150,000 or so clones, approximately 82% occurring once. Germline V CDR1 and CDR2: ENHRY, SYGVKD. The CDR3 sequence is 12 residues long. V was pared by 6 bases and J by 8 bases, with 11 bases between. The clonotype comes from a human donor in a cohort sampled during active COVID-19. The sequencing input was peripheral blood. The rearrangement joins TRBV10-3 to TRBJ2-1; D is unresolved. CDR3 sequence reads: CAISSIADEQFF. In nucleotides, the CDR3 is TGTGCCATCAGCTCTATCGCCGATGAGCAGTTCTTC.